The T cell receptor (beta chain) under discussion was sequenced for a study of regulatory T cells in long-lasting Graves disease. Findings and limits, study-wide: For persistent Graves' patients, TCR diversity was lower than for newly diagnosed ones. Among samples with persistent disease, TRBV28, TRBJ1-2 and TRBJ2-5 were favored. Among the persistent patients, about 3,000 public clonotypes were shared, more than the roughly 970 shared among new patients.

Time point given: newly diagnosed GD, antithyroid drugs for less than 3 months. Scientists built the TCR library using RNA that was extracted from PBMCs. An endocrinology department in Xi'an, China, supplied the patients. With iRepertoire HTBI primers and Arm-PCR of CDR3 regions, TCR beta libraries were built. A single record per CDR3 protein comes from TCRdb applying MiXCR to the multiplex PCR reads. The profile shows 250,000 or so distinct CDR3 sequences, around 20% of them singletons. This clonotype was counted many times. Its antigen is unknown. After removal of 5 bases from V and 6 bases from J, the junction contained 9 bases not matched to a gene. From germline, CDR1 is SNHLY and CDR2 FYNNEI. CDR3 length: 15 amino acids.

The chain links TRBV2 to TRBJ2-3; 9 nucleotides match TRBD2. Sequences were derived from peripheral blood mononuclear cells (PBMCs), sampled at new diagnosis, from a patient treated with antithyroid drugs. This TCR was sampled from a female donor with Graves disease. Here the CDR3 reads CASSSAGGGIDTQYF. CDR3 nucleotide sequence: TGTGCCAGCAGTTCAGCGGGAGGTGGGATCGATACGCAGTATTTT. The full variable domain, its missing parts supplied by reference TRBV2 and TRBJ2-3, is EPEVTQTPSHQVTQMGQEVILRCVPISNHLYFYWYRQILGQKVEFLVSFYNNEISEKSEIFDDQFSVERPDGSNFTLKIRSTKLEDSAMYFCASSSAGGGIDTQYFGPGTRLTVL.